The 8 T cell receptor beta chains listed next were all sequenced from one sample in a study of multiple sclerosis patients with progressive multifocal leukoencephalopathy. The table came from immunoSEQ multiplex PCR; TCRdb's copy has only in-frame clones and leaves some out. The sample shows over 25,000 clones, more than 75% of them seen only once. Time point given: time of PML onset. Sequencing used PBMCs, obtained from a patient treated with natalizumab. The receptors derive from a human donor with progressive multifocal leukoencephalopathy.

The chain links TRBV7-6 to TRBJ1-1, with D perhaps matching TRBD1 (6 bases). The CDR3 extends over 14 amino acids. Looked up from germline, CDR1 is SGHVS and CDR2 is FNYEAQ. Trimming shortened V by 3 bases and J by 3 bases, and 11 bases separated the two germline ends. The CDR3 sequence: CASSLNRDDTEAFF. CDR3 in DNA: TGTGCCAGCAGCTTGAACAGGGATGACACTGAAGCTTTCTTT. The full variable domain, with the rest looked up from reference TRBV7-6 and TRBJ1-1, is GAGVSQSPRYKVTKRGQDVALRCDPISGHVSLYWYRQALGQGPEFLTYFNYEAQQDKSGLPNDRFSAERPEGSISTLTIQRTEQRDSAMYRCASSLNRDDTEAFFGQGTRLTVV.

This clone was counted once. CDR3 sequence (DNA): TGTGCCAGCTCACCCGGACTAGCGCCCGACAATGAGCAGTTCTTC. Translated, it gives CASSPGLAPDNEQFF. The chain uses TRBV18 and TRBJ2-1, with 9 bases aligning to TRBD2. This CDR3 comprises 15 residues. V shed 3 bases and J 5 bases; nucleotides not matched to a gene: 5. Germline values: CDR1 KGHSH, CDR2 LQKENI.

The V call is TRBV18, the J call TRBJ2-6; D is undetermined. Germline V gives CDR1 KGHSH, CDR2 LQKENI. This CDR3 is 19 amino acids long. The germline V and J ends were trimmed by 0 bases and 1 base, with 16 bases remaining between them. This CDR3 is CASSPPLGPAGSGANVLTF. The CDR3 coding sequence is TGTGCCAGCTCACCACCCTTAGGTCCCGCCGGGTCTGGGGCCAACGTCCTGACTTTC.

The chain uses TRBV5-4 and TRBJ2-3, with 8 bases lining up with TRBD2. The germline V gene encodes CDR1 SGHNT and CDR2 YYREEE (reference sequence). The V and J ends lost 4 bases and 2 bases, in that order; junction bases with no gene match: 15. This CDR3 is built from 18 residues. The CDR3 region has the DNA TGTGCCAGCAGCCCCATATCTTATAGCGGGAACGTCACAGATACGCAGTATTTT. Its translation: CASSPISYSGNVTDTQYF. Supplemented by reference TRBV5-4 and TRBJ2-3, the full variable domain reads ETGVTQSPTHLIKTRGQQVTLRCSSQSGHNTVSWYQQALGQGPQFIFQYYREEENGRGNFPPRFSGLQFPNYSSELNVNALELDDSALYLCASSPISYSGNVTDTQYFGPGTRLTVL.

J is TRBJ2-7 and V is TRBV10-2; the D is unclear. CDR1 and CDR2 (germline): WSHSY, SAAADI. There are 12 residues in the CDR3. The V and J ends lost 2 bases and 7 bases respectively, with 9 bases between them. CDR3 sequence reads: CASSEGRREQYF. The CDR3 DNA reads TGCGCCAGCAGTGAGGGAAGGCGGGAGCAGTACTTC.

The V call is TRBV28, the J call TRBJ2-1; 7 bases are shared with TRBD2. J was trimmed by 8 bases and V by 7 bases; bases with no gene match: 11. From germline, CDR1 is MDHEN and CDR2 SYDVKM. The CDR3 has 14 amino acids. The CDR3 nucleotides are TGTGCCAGCACCACGGGACCTGGGAGGGATGAGCAGTTCTTC. This codes for CASTTGPGRDEQFF.

The J gene is TRBJ1-6, the V gene TRBV28; TRBD1 is a possible D gene (6 bases). CDR1 is MDHEN and CDR2 is SYDVKM in the germline V gene. Trimming removed 2 bases at V and 5 bases at J, with 7 bases between. This CDR3 has 14 amino acids. CDR3 in DNA: TGTGCCAGCAGTTTAAGGACAGATAATTCACCCCTCCACTTT. Translation gives CASSLRTDNSPLHF.

The V call is TRBV2, the J call TRBJ1-4, with D maybe TRBD1 (6 bases). The ends were cut back, 5 bases at V and 0 bases at J, with 16 bases in the middle. Germline V gives CDR1 SNHLY, CDR2 FYNNEI. This CDR3 has 17 residues. The CDR3 loop is CASSSPGQPATNEKLFF. CDR3 coding DNA: TGTGCCAGCAGTTCGCCGGGACAACCTGCAACTAATGAAAAACTGTTTTTT.